These T cell receptor beta chains were read from a single sample in a study of cytomegalovirus exposure and HLA in healthy donors. Assay used: immunoSEQ multiplex PCR; TCRdb lists only in-frame clones, some missing. The table includes around 130,000 clones, approximately 80% detected once. The material sequenced was PBMCs. All receptors come from a human donor in good health. Each CDR3 is given with its conserved first and last residue. D genes are given only for firm matches. Not every row has a clone size; where given, it reads once, few, many or a size class.

CDR3aa	CDR3nt	d_gene	v_gene	abundance	j_gene
CASSFTGSSYEQYF	TGCGCCAGCAGCTTTACAGGGTCCTCCTACGAGCAGTACTTC	-	TRBV5-1	-	TRBJ2-7
CASSQERQEGYGYTF	TGCGCCAGCAGCCAAGAAAGGCAGGAGGGCTATGGCTACACCTTC	-	TRBV4-1	-	TRBJ1-2
CASSFSSFQPQHF	TGTGCCAGCAGTTTCTCTTCCTTTCAGCCCCAGCATTTT	-	TRBV27	-	TRBJ1-5
CASSLVQAHLDQETQYF	TGTGCCAGCAGCTTAGTCCAGGCCCATCTTGATCAAGAGACCCAGTACTTC	-	TRBV7-9	once	TRBJ2-5
CASSEDSLNTEAFF	TGTGCCAGCAGCGAGGACAGCTTGAACACTGAAGCTTTCTTT	-	TRBV7-6	few	TRBJ1-1
CASRRTAGLAGANTDTQYF	TGTGCCAGCCGGCGGACAGCGGGACTAGCGGGAGCTAACACAGATACGCAGTATTTT	TRBD2	TRBV7-6	-	TRBJ2-3
CASSLATANTEAFF	TGCGCCAGCAGCCTCGCTACAGCGAACACTGAAGCTTTCTTT	-	TRBV4-1	-	TRBJ1-1
CASSIERNYEQYF	TGTGCCAGCAGCATTGAGCGGAACTACGAGCAGTACTTC	-	TRBV4-2	-	TRBJ2-7
CASRPRLAGGPGELFF	TGTGCCAGCAGACCCCGACTAGCGGGGGGGCCCGGGGAGCTGTTTTTT	TRBD2	TRBV27	-	TRBJ2-2
CASFGGTQYF	TGTGCCAGCTTCGGCGGGACCCAGTACTTC	-	TRBV5-5	-	TRBJ2-5
CASSFRGSSYEQYF	TGTGCCAGCAGCTTTAGGGGAAGCTCCTACGAGCAGTACTTC	-	TRBV7-2	once	TRBJ2-7
CASSHGQETYEQYF	TGCGCCAGCAGCCACGGACAGGAGACCTACGAGCAGTACTTC	TRBD1	TRBV4-3	-	TRBJ2-7
CASSLVAGNGSPLHF	TGCGCCAGCAGCTTGGTGGCAGGGAACGGTTCACCCCTCCACTTT	-	TRBV5-1	-	TRBJ1-6
CASSTTGGDIYGYTF	TGTGCCAGCAGTACAACAGGGGGGGATATCTATGGCTACACCTTC	TRBD1	TRBV6-4	-	TRBJ1-2
CASSIDHLQGANYGYTF	TGTGCCAGTAGTATAGACCACCTACAGGGGGCAAACTATGGCTACACCTTC	TRBD1	TRBV19	once	TRBJ1-2
CSSSPEASGFF	TGTTCCAGCAGCCCCGAGGCCTCGGGGTTCTTC	-	TRBV7-9	-	TRBJ2-1